This passage covers 17 T cell receptor beta chains from one sample sequenced in a study of cytomegalovirus exposure and HLA in healthy donors (dated by TCRdb to 2016 to 2017). The method behind the library was the immunoSEQ multiplex PCR assay. For the multiplex PCR, a mixture combining 60 forward primers for TCR Vbeta segments and 13 reverse primers for TCR Jbeta segments was used. TCRdb mirrors the immuneACCESS table, restricted to in-frame sequences. Some clones are absent from its copies; in checked studies, under half trace to an unresolved V gene, and the reason for the others is unknown. Present in this sample are some 130,000 clones, 80% to 85% of which were seen just once. The ten top clones hold approximately 1.2% of the sample. Source material: PBMCs. These TCRs come from a boy under 18 in good health and CMV-seronegative.

The V call is TRBV11-2, the J call TRBJ2-5; TRBD1 matches at 10 bases. The junction had 6 bases not matched to a gene; V was cut back by 6 bases and J by 2 bases. The CDR3 length is 15 residues. Germline CDR1 reads SGHAT; CDR2 reads FQNNGV. The CDR3 here is CASSRTGGRQETQYF. The CDR3 region has the DNA TGTGCCAGCAGTCGGACAGGGGGTAGGCAAGAGACCCAGTACTTC.

The chain is built from TRBV30 and TRBJ1-1; 7 bases fit TRBD1. CDR3 length equals 12 residues. The germline gives CDR1 GTSNPN, CDR2 SVGIG (reference sequence). V trimming: 5 bases; J trimming: 11 bases; junction bases outside the gene matches: 11. This CDR3 reads CAWGRGGGFAFF. The DNA for the CDR3 is TGTGCCTGGGGGAGAGGGGGCGGCTTTGCTTTCTTT.

This clone was recorded a few times. This chain uses TRBV5-4 with TRBJ2-1, with 8 bases that match TRBD2. From germline, CDR1 is SGHNT and CDR2 YYREEE (reference sequence). V lost 3 bases, J lost 9 bases, and 14 bases stayed unmatched. There are 16 residues in the CDR3. The DNA of the CDR3 is TGTGCCAGCAGCTCGACTAGCGACACCCTCATTGGTGAGCAGTTCTTC. As protein: CASSSTSDTLIGEQFF.

The chain uses TRBV19 and TRBJ2-2, with 10 bases matching TRBD2. V trimming: 0 bases; J trimming: 5 bases; junction bases outside the gene matches: 9. The germline V gene encodes CDR1 LNHDA and CDR2 SQIVND (reference sequence). The CDR3 is made up of 18 amino acids. The CDR3 DNA reads TGTGCCAGTAGTATAGATCTCGGGCTAGCGGGAGAGACCGGGGAGCTGTTTTTT. It encodes CASSIDLGLAGETGELFF. The full variable domain, rest sourced from reference TRBV19 and TRBJ2-2, is DGGITQSPKYLFRKEGQNVTLSCEQNLNHDAMYWYRQDPGQGLRLIYYSQIVNDFQKGDIAEGYSVSREKKESFPLTVTSAQKNPTAFYLCASSIDLGLAGETGELFFGEGSRLTVL.

This sequence joins TRBV30 and TRBJ1-2; no firm D call. CDR1 is GTSNPN and CDR2 is SVGIG in the germline V gene (reference sequence). Trimming pared 3 bases from V and 8 bases from J, leaving 7 bases between. The CDR3 has 10 amino acids. CDR3 protein: CAWRKEGYTF. The CDR3 DNA reads as TGTGCCTGGAGAAAGGAGGGCTACACCTTC.

CDR3 protein: CASSQDRGGDDGYTF. CDR3 in DNA: TGCGCCAGCAGCCAAGATAGAGGGGGCGACGATGGCTACACCTTC. The V and J genes are TRBV4-3 and TRBJ1-2, with 7 bases aligning to TRBD1. After removal of 0 bases from V and 6 bases from J, the junction contained 7 bases not matched to a gene. There are 15 residues in the CDR3. In germline, CDR1 is LGHNA, CDR2 YSLEER.

This clone has just a few counts. The chain employs TRBV5-4 and TRBJ2-1; D remains unclear. Trimming left V 4 bases short and J 8 bases short, with 10 bases between. In germline, CDR1 is SGHNT, CDR2 YYREEE (reference sequence). The CDR3 length is 12 residues. This CDR3 reads CASSTPADEQFF. The CDR3 DNA is TGTGCCAGCAGCACCCCGGCGGATGAGCAGTTCTTC. Combining the CDR3 with reference TRBV5-4 and TRBJ2-1 gives the whole variable domain ETGVTQSPTHLIKTRGQQVTLRCSSQSGHNTVSWYQQALGQGPQFIFQYYREEENGRGNFPPRFSGLQFPNYSSELNVNALELDDSALYLCASSTPADEQFFGPGTRLTVL.

The rearrangement links TRBV30 to TRBJ2-3, with D unresolved. CDR1 is GTSNPN and CDR2 is SVGIG in the germline V gene (reference sequence). The CDR3 is 12 amino acids. In DNA form, the CDR3 reads TGTATAGCCGGGTCAAGCACAGATACGCAGTATTTT. Residues: CIAGSSTDTQYF.

This sequence joins TRBV19 and TRBJ2-3; TRBD2 matches 8 bases. Germline values: CDR1 LNHDA, CDR2 SQIVND (reference sequence). The J segment lost 1 base and the V segment lost 3 bases, leaving 3 bases of the junction unmatched. The CDR3 totals 15 residues. CDR3 nucleotide sequence: TGTGCCAGTAGTATCCGGGAGGGGGGCACAGATACGCAGTATTTT. It codes for CASSIREGGTDTQYF.

This clone was detected only a few times. The chain has TRBV5-1 and TRBJ2-7; 7 bases match TRBD2. V dropped 2 bases and J dropped 3; count of bases not matched to a gene: 5. Germline V gives CDR1 SGHRS, CDR2 YFSETQ. The length of the CDR3 is 14 residues. The CDR3 loop is CASSFGASGYEQYF. CDR3 bases: TGCGCCAGCAGCTTTGGGGCTAGCGGCTACGAGCAGTACTTC.

The rearrangement joins TRBV5-1 to TRBJ2-7, with 8 bases aligning to TRBD1. This CDR3 spans 16 amino acids. V lost 2 bases, J lost 0 bases, and 7 bases stayed unmatched. Germline V lookup: CDR1 SGHRS, CDR2 YFSETQ. This CDR3 is CASSFTGGSNSYEQYF. CDR3 in DNA: TGCGCCAGCAGCTTTACAGGGGGAAGTAACTCCTACGAGCAGTACTTC. The variable domain in full, with the rest retrieved from reference TRBV5-1 and TRBJ2-7, is KAGVTQTPRYLIKTRGQQVTLSCSPISGHRSVSWYQQTPGQGLQFLFEYFSETQRNKGNFPGRFSGRQFSNSRSEMNVSTLELGDSALYLCASSFTGGSNSYEQYFGPGTRLTVT.

This rearrangement joins TRBV12-5 to TRBJ2-3; 7 bases line up with TRBD2. The junction had 15 bases not matched to a gene; V was cut back by 7 bases and J by 2 bases. CDR3 length equals 17 residues. Germline CDR1 LGHNT, CDR2 FRNRAP. The CDR3 sequence: CASAVPPGGYDTDTQYF. The CDR3 nucleotides are TGTGCTAGTGCCGTTCCACCGGGGGGTTATGACACAGATACGCAGTATTTT.

The V and J genes are TRBV7-3 and TRBJ1-4, with D hard to call. V was shortened by 6 bases and J by 2 bases, with 10 bases between the two germline ends. The CDR3 runs 14 residues. Germline-derived CDR1 and CDR2 are SGHTA and FQGTGA. DNA for the CDR3: TGTGCCAGCAGTCTCACACCGACTAATGAAAAACTGTTTTTT. It codes for CASSLTPTNEKLFF.

This clone was counted a few times. V gene TRBV21-1 combines with J gene TRBJ1-2. TRBV21-1 is shown as a pseudogene. This CDR3 is 14 amino acids long. DNA of the CDR3: TGTGCCAGCAGCTCCCGAGGAGGGGTGGGAGGCTACACCTTC. Encoded protein: CASSSRGGVGGYTF.

The V gene is TRBV7-2, the J gene TRBJ1-1, with D uncertain. The germline gives CDR1 SGHTA, CDR2 FQGNSA. The CDR3 consists of 15 residues. V was cut by 3 bases and J by 2 bases, with 13 bases left in between. The CDR3: CASSFSGVGNTEAFF. CDR3 sequence (DNA): TGTGCCAGCAGCTTTAGCGGGGTTGGAAACACTGAAGCTTTCTTT. Full variable domain (rest looked up from reference TRBV7-2 and TRBJ1-1): GAGVSQSPSNKVTEKGKDVELRCDPISGHTALYWYRQSLGQGLEFLIYFQGNSAPDKSGLPSDRFSAERTGGSVSTLTIQRTQQEDSAVYLCASSFSGVGNTEAFFGQGTRLTVV.

This clone was observed a single time. CDR3 DNA sequence: TGTGCCAGCAGCCATGTGACAGGCCCAGACTATGGCTACACCTTC. This translates into CASSHVTGPDYGYTF. The V gene is TRBV4-2, the J gene TRBJ1-2; TRBD1 might be the D (6 bases). Trimming cost V 3 bases and J 3 bases, with 14 bases left between them. The CDR3 totals 15 residues. The germline CDR1 and CDR2 sequences are LGHNA and YNFKEQ.

The V call is TRBV4-1, the J call TRBJ2-1, with 9 nucleotides matching TRBD2. CDR1 is MGHRA and CDR2 is YSYEKL in the germline V gene. After removal of 1 base from V and 6 bases from J, the junction contained 4 bases not matched to a gene. This CDR3 is built from 15 residues. The CDR3 nucleotides read TGCGCCAGCAGCCAAGCCCCGACTAGCGGCAATGAGCAGTTCTTC. It is translated as CASSQAPTSGNEQFF.